Each of the 13 T cell receptor beta chains below was sequenced from the same sample in a study of T cell clonality in common variable immunodeficiency. No cognate antigen is known for these TCRs. Study observations and caveats: In common variable immunodeficiency, TCR beta chains reportedly carried fewer deletions and N-nucleotide insertions.

Profiled with immunoSEQ multiplex PCR; TCRdb holds only in-frame clones, not every one. The sample features some 15,000 clones, with roughly 5.2% in its top ten. The specimen was peripheral blood mononuclear cells. Receptors were obtained from a human donor with common variable immunodeficiency.

Comment on this clone: The sequenced fragment ends 3 residues before the CDR3 boundary, so the rest is inferred from the germline J gene. V gene TRBV11-3 combines with J gene TRBJ2-7; D is ambiguous. CDR1 and CDR2 (germline): SGHNT, YENEEA. This CDR3 is built from 14 residues. V was cut by 2 bases and J by 1 base, with 9 bases left in between. This CDR3 is CASSLNPSSYEQYF. Incomplete CDR3 DNA: TGTGCCAGCAGCTTAAATCCTAGTTCCTACGAG. The variable domain in full, completed from reference TRBV11-3 and TRBJ2-7, reads EAGVVQSPRYKIIEKKQPVAFWCNPISGHNTLYWYLQNLGQGPELLIRYENEEAVDDSQLPKDRFSAERLKGVDSTLKIQPAELGDSAVYLCASSLNPSSYEQYFGPGTRLTVT.

As concerns this clone: The read ends 3 residues early relative to the CDR3; the germline J gene fills the gap. V and J are TRBV18 and TRBJ2-3; maybe TRBD2 (6 bases). V lost 5 bases to trimming and J lost 5 bases, with 17 bases between them. CDR1 and CDR2 from the germline V gene are KGHSH and LQKENI. The CDR3 extends over 15 amino acids. Partial CDR3 DNA: TGTGCCAGCTCAGCACGGCCTAGCGTGGAAGATACG. Amino acid sequence: CASSARPSVEDT. Given in full, the CDR3 is CASSARPSVEDTQYF.

About this clone: Read sequence stops 3 residues before the CDR3 end, and the germline J gene provides the missing end. This chain connects TRBV28 to TRBJ2-1, with 9 bases that match TRBD1. The V and J ends lost 4 bases and 7 bases, in that order; junction bases with no gene match: 8. CDR1 and CDR2 from the germline V gene are MDHEN and SYDVKM. The CDR3 contains 15 residues. The CDR3 sequence: CASSSPGQGGNEQFF. CDR3 bases read: TGTGCCAGCAGTTCGCCGGGACAGGGAGGAAATGAG. The variable domain in full, with the rest retrieved from reference TRBV28 and TRBJ2-1, is DVKVTQSSRYLVKRTGEKVFLECVQDMDHENMFWYRQDPGLGLRLIYFSYDVKMKEKGDIPEGYSVSREKKERFSLILESASTNQTSMYLCASSSPGQGGNEQFFGPGTRLTVL.

Worth noting for this clone: The read comes to an end 3 residues before the CDR3 does, leaving the germline J gene to fill in the end. The J gene is TRBJ2-7, the V gene TRBV7-8, with D possibly TRBD1 on 5 matching bases. Trimming left V 0 bases short and J 2 bases short, with 11 bases between. In germline, CDR1 is SGHVS, CDR2 FQNEAQ. The CDR3 contains 15 residues. The sequenced part of the CDR3 DNA is TGTGCCAGCAGCTTAGCGCAGACAGCGACCTACGAG. This codes for CASSLAQTATYE. The full CDR3 sequence reads CASSLAQTATYEQYF.

Note on this clone: The CDR3 end lies 3 residues beyond the end of the read and is filled in from the germline J gene. The chain joins TRBV20-1 to TRBJ1-1, with D perhaps matching TRBD1 (6 bases). This CDR3 has 14 amino acids. Germline CDR1 is DFQATT and CDR2 is SNEGSKA (reference sequence). Trimming removed 0 bases at V and 1 base at J, with 9 bases between. The part of the CDR3 DNA that was read is TGCAGTGCTAGAGATGGGACAACGAACACTGAA. Translating it yields CSARDGTTNTE. The full CDR3 protein is CSARDGTTNTEAFF.

Remarks on this clone: Read coverage stops 3 residues before the CDR3 terminus; the germline J gene supplies the remainder. The chain is built from TRBV6-2 or TRBV6-3 and TRBJ2-7; D might be TRBD2 (5 bases). V was shortened by 7 bases and J by 3 bases, with 13 bases between the two germline ends. Per the germline V gene, CDR1 is MNHEY and CDR2 is SVGEGT. The CDR3 totals 13 residues. Partial CDR3 DNA: TGTGCCAGCAACAAGCGGATGTTCTACGAG. Residues: CASNKRMFYE. The whole CDR3 protein is CASNKRMFYEQYF.

About this clone itself: Coverage ceases 3 residues before the CDR3 finishes, and the germline J gene fills in the end. V is TRBV19 and J is TRBJ2-5; possibly TRBD1 for D (6 bases). V gave up 3 bases and J gave up 5 bases, with 13 bases separating them. The germline gives CDR1 LNHDA, CDR2 SQIVND (reference sequence). This CDR3 contains 14 residues. CDR3 bases read: TGTGCCAGTAGTATTGGCAGGGGCTCGGAGACC. It encodes CASSIGRGSET. The CDR3 in full is CASSIGRGSETQYF. The full variable domain, completed using reference TRBV19 and TRBJ2-5, is DGGITQSPKYLFRKEGQNVTLSCEQNLNHDAMYWYRQDPGQGLRLIYYSQIVNDFQKGDIAEGYSVSREKKESFPLTVTSAQKNPTAFYLCASSIGRGSETQYFGPGTRLLVL.

The CDR3 here is CASSQQGTGQGTQYF. CDR3 DNA, as far as it was read: TGTGCCAGCAGTCAACAGGGGACCGGGCAAGGTACG. This chain connects TRBV2 to TRBJ2-3, with TRBD1 matching over 7 bases. The read terminates 3 residues before the CDR3 end, so the remaining end is supplied by the germline J gene. Germline CDR1 and CDR2: SNHLY and FYNNEI. V gave up 5 bases and J gave up 8 bases; unmatched junction bases: 13. This CDR3 spans 15 amino acids.

In regard to this clone: From the germline J gene comes the end of the CDR3, since the read stops 3 residues before it. The chain has TRBV30 and TRBJ1-1; D perhaps matches TRBD1 (5 bases). CDR1 and CDR2 from the germline V gene are GTSNPN and SVGIG (reference sequence). Trimming removed 0 bases from V and 6 bases from J, with 11 bases in between. This CDR3 has 13 residues. CDR3: CAWSVQDRSEAFF. CDR3 DNA, as far as it was read: TGTGCCTGGAGTGTACAGGACCGATCTGAA.

Note on this clone: The read terminates 3 residues ahead of where the CDR3 ends, so the germline J gene completes it. The gene calls are TRBV5-1 and TRBJ1-1; D remains ambiguous. Deletions cut 4 bases from V and 4 bases from J, with 14 bases between. The germline V gene encodes CDR1 SGHRS and CDR2 YFSETQ. The CDR3 length is 14 residues. CDR3 protein: CASSTDLLGTEAFF. Partial CDR3 DNA: TGCGCCAGCAGCACGGACTTATTGGGCACTGAA.

As for this clone: The read ends 3 residues shy of where the CDR3 ends; the end is completed using the germline J gene. V and J are TRBV19 and TRBJ1-1; no clear D. The CDR3 consists of 13 residues. Germline V lookup: CDR1 LNHDA, CDR2 SQIVND (reference sequence). Trimming took 6 bases from V and 5 from J, leaving 13 bases between them. CDR3 DNA, as far as it was read: TGTGCCAGTAGCCCCTACGCTGGTACTGAA. It specifies CASSPYAGTE. The CDR3 in its entirety is CASSPYAGTEAFF.

As to this clone: Read data end 3 residues before the CDR3 end; the end is taken from the germline J gene. This sequence joins TRBV5-1 and TRBJ2-7, with D perhaps matching TRBD1 or TRBD2 (5 bases each). CDR3 size: 13 residues. V was pared by 6 bases and J by 5 bases, with 15 bases between. Germline CDR1 is SGHRS and CDR2 is YFSETQ. The sequenced CDR3 bases are TGCGCCAGCAAAGGGGCGAGGGTCCACGAG. Protein sequence: CASKGARVHE. The entire CDR3 reads CASKGARVHEQYF.

In regard to this clone: From the germline J gene comes the end of the CDR3, since the read stops 3 residues before it. This chain uses TRBV19 with TRBJ1-5; D is unclear. In germline, CDR1 is LNHDA, CDR2 SQIVND (reference sequence). The CDR3 extends over 13 amino acids. The ends were cut back, 5 bases at V and 1 base at J, with 6 bases in the middle. Incomplete CDR3 DNA: TGTGCCAGTAGTGTCAGGAGCAATCAGCCC. This gives the protein CASSVRSNQP. The whole CDR3 sequence is CASSVRSNQPQHF.